Following are 32 T cell receptor beta chains from one sample sequenced in a study of cytotoxic CD8 clonotypes in ibrutinib-treated CLL. TCRdb's table, derived via immunoSEQ multiplex PCR, lists solely in-frame clones and lacks some. The repertoire holds more than 30,000 clones, roughly three quarters seen once, with 28% in the top ten. The starting material was PBMCs, obtained before ibrutinib treatment. The receptors were gathered from a human donor with chronic lymphocytic leukemia.

The chain is built from TRBV7-2 and TRBJ1-2; possible D gene TRBD1, 6 bases. The CDR3 has 13 residues. The germline gives CDR1 SGHTA, CDR2 FQGNSA. Trimming took off 4 bases at V and 4 bases at J, with 10 bases between the two ends. Here the CDR3 reads CASSYTGTYGYTF. The CDR3 DNA sequence: TGTGCCAGCAGCTATACAGGGACCTATGGCTACACCTTC.

This clone was seen a few times. Germline is not matched at one junction end, which may reflect a read error. The V gene is TRBV2, the J gene TRBJ1-5; D remains unclear. This CDR3 is built from 17 residues. CDR1 SNHLY and CDR2 FYNNEI come from the germline V gene. The CDR3 region has the DNA TGTGCCACCAGTATCGGTCGCTCAGATTTAACGGACCAGCCCCAGCATTTT. Amino acid sequence: CATSIGRSDLTDQPQHF.

This clone showed up just a few times. The chain carries TRBV5-1 and TRBJ1-6; no firm D call. Germline V gives CDR1 SGHRS, CDR2 YFSETQ. V shed 0 bases and J shed 5 bases, with 9 bases lying between them. CDR3 size: 15 residues. The CDR3 DNA reads TGCGCCAGCAGCTTGGCGAGGGTGGATAATTCACCCCTCCACTTT. Protein: CASSLARVDNSPLHF.

The chain employs TRBV5-1 and TRBJ2-7; TRBD1 matches 9 bases. V was clipped by 3 bases and J by 2 bases; unmatched bases: 3. Germline V gene lookup returns CDR1 SGHRS and CDR2 YFSETQ. CDR3 size: 14 residues. CDR3 coding DNA: TGCGCCAGCAGCTGGACAGGGGTCCCCTACGAGCAGTACTTC. This translates into CASSWTGVPYEQYF.

The J gene is TRBJ2-7, the V gene TRBV9; 12 bases agree with TRBD2. CDR1 SGDLS and CDR2 YYNGEE come from the germline V gene. The CDR3 has 13 amino acids. V dropped 4 bases and J dropped 4; count of bases not matched to a gene: 0. CDR3 nucleotides: TGTGCCAGCAGCCTAGCGGGAGGGTACGAGCAGTACTTC. Its translation is CASSLAGGYEQYF.

This rearrangement joins TRBV6-5 to TRBJ2-7; no definite D call. V lost 0 bases to trimming and J lost 5 bases, with 14 bases between them. Germline-derived CDR1 and CDR2 are MNHEY and SVGAGI. The CDR3 extends over 15 amino acids. The CDR3 region has the DNA TGTGCCAGCAGTTACTCTTACACCCGGAGCGACGAGCAGTACTTC. Encoded protein: CASSYSYTRSDEQYF.

This sequence joins TRBV11-3 and TRBJ2-5, with a tentative D call TRBD2 (6 bases). The length of the CDR3 is 13 residues. CDR1 is SGHNT and CDR2 is YENEEA in the germline V gene. V gave up 5 bases and J gave up 5 bases, with 12 bases separating them. In DNA form, the CDR3 reads TGTGCCAGCAGCCTGGGACTGGGGGAGACCCAGTACTTC. This gives the protein CASSLGLGETQYF. Together with reference TRBV11-3 and TRBJ2-5, the CDR3 gives the full variable domain: EAGVVQSPRYKIIEKKQPVAFWCNPISGHNTLYWYLQNLGQGPELLIRYENEEAVDDSQLPKDRFSAERLKGVDSTLKIQPAELGDSAVYLCASSLGLGETQYFGPGTRLLVL.

In this sample, this clone turned up a few times. The chain has TRBV4-3 and TRBJ2-5; D not resolved. V lost 0 bases, J lost 4 bases, and 12 bases lay in between. The CDR3 runs to 15 residues. Germline-derived CDR1 and CDR2 are LGHNA and YSLEER. Here the CDR3 reads CASSQDLGSGETQYF. The CDR3 nucleotides read TGCGCCAGCAGCCAAGATCTCGGGTCGGGAGAGACCCAGTACTTC.

This chain links TRBV15 with TRBJ2-5, with 8 bases that match TRBD1. J lost 2 bases, V lost 1 base, and 0 bases had no gene match. The CDR3 is 14 residues long. CDR1 is LNHNV and CDR2 is YYDKDF in the germline V gene (reference sequence). The CDR3 DNA follows: TGTGCCACCAGCAGAGGGGACAGGCAAGAGACCCAGTACTTC. It yields the protein CATSRGDRQETQYF.

The J gene is TRBJ1-5, the V gene TRBV15, with D hard to call. Germline V lookup: CDR1 LNHNV, CDR2 YYDKDF (reference sequence). The germline V and J ends were trimmed by 0 bases and 5 bases, with 8 bases remaining between them. The CDR3 is 14 residues long. The CDR3 loop reads CATSRERGHQPQHF. The CDR3, as DNA: TGTGCCACCAGCAGAGAACGTGGCCATCAGCCCCAGCATTTT.

This clone was detected only a few times. V gene TRBV19 combines with J gene TRBJ1-6; TRBD1 is a possible D gene (6 bases). The V end was cut by 6 bases, the J end by 5 bases, with 11 bases between. The CDR3 spans 14 residues. CDR1 LNHDA and CDR2 SQIVND come from the germline V gene (reference sequence). CDR3 sequence (DNA): TGTGCCAGTAGGGGGGGCCCAGATAATTCACCCCTCCACTTT. This encodes CASRGGPDNSPLHF.

This chain links TRBV28 with TRBJ1-2, with D unclear. This CDR3 comprises 13 residues. CDR1 and CDR2 from the germline V gene are MDHEN and SYDVKM. V was pared by 10 bases and J by 5 bases, with 17 bases between. This CDR3 is CATIKGRGYGYTF. The CDR3 DNA sequence: TGTGCCACCATAAAAGGGCGGGGATATGGCTACACCTTC.

This sequence joins TRBV4-3 and TRBJ2-5, with D perhaps TRBD1 (6 bases). The length of the CDR3 is 19 residues. Between the trimmed V and J ends, which lost 1 base and 4 bases, there was a span of 25 bases. Germline V CDR1 and CDR2: LGHNA, YSLEER. CDR3 bases: TGCGCCAGCAGCCAAGGTTCCCTTTGGTGGGCAGGGGCGTCAGAGACCCAGTACTTC. Encoded protein: CASSQGSLWWAGASETQYF.

This clone was seen only a few times. CDR3 sequence (DNA): TGTGCCTGGAAGGCTTCTGGAAACACCATATATTTT. This encodes CAWKASGNTIYF. The rearrangement links TRBV30 to TRBJ1-3; D remains unclear. The V gene lost 4 bases and the J gene lost 1 base, with 5 bases spanning the gap. Germline values: CDR1 GTSNPN, CDR2 SVGIG (reference sequence). The CDR3 consists of 12 residues.

This chain joins TRBV29-1 and TRBJ2-7; D might be TRBD1 (5 bases). CDR1 and CDR2 from the germline V gene are SQVTM and ANQGSEA. V was shortened by 4 bases and J by 0 bases, with 13 bases between the two germline ends. The CDR3 runs to 14 residues. The CDR3 DNA reads TGCAGCGTTGCAGGGCGGCGCAACTCCTACGAGCAGTACTTC. Its translation: CSVAGRRNSYEQYF.

This rearrangement joins TRBV12-5 to TRBJ2-5; perhaps TRBD1 as D (5 bases). Trimming stripped 7 bases from V and 4 bases from J, with 7 bases between. From germline, CDR1 is LGHNT and CDR2 FRNRAP. The CDR3 length is 11 residues. The chain's CDR3 is CASAQGETQYF. The CDR3 coding sequence is TGTGCTAGTGCCCAGGGAGAGACCCAGTACTTC.

This chain uses TRBV6-4 with TRBJ2-1; 9 bases fit TRBD2. Germline CDR1 MRHNA, CDR2 SNTAGT. V was clipped by 7 bases and J by 0 bases; unmatched bases: 7. The CDR3 loop spans 16 amino acids. The CDR3 DNA reads TGTGCCAGCACCCCGGGCGGGAGGGGCTCCTACAATGAGCAGTTCTTC. It specifies CASTPGGRGSYNEQFF.

This clone has only one observation. In DNA, the CDR3 is TGTGCCAGCATCCCCTTCCGGGACGGGGAGACCCAGTACTTC. As protein: CASIPFRDGETQYF. The V call is TRBV6-1, the J call TRBJ2-5; D is tentatively TRBD1 or TRBD2 (5 bases each). From germline, CDR1 is MNHNS and CDR2 SASEGT. This CDR3 spans 14 amino acids. V lost 7 bases and J lost 5, with 17 bases in between.

The V call is TRBV5-6, the J call TRBJ2-3; D gene ambiguous. Germline CDR1 SGHDT, CDR2 YYEEEE. The length of the CDR3 is 18 residues. The ends were cut back, 2 bases at V and 2 bases at J, with 21 bases in the middle. The CDR3 coding sequence is TGTGCCAGCAGCTTATTCGGTACGCTCTTGGGATCCACAGATACGCAGTATTTT. The encoded protein is CASSLFGTLLGSTDTQYF. Based on the CDR3 plus reference TRBV5-6 and TRBJ2-3, the full variable domain is DAGVTQSPTHLIKTRGQQVTLRCSPKSGHDTVSWYQQALGQGPQFIFQYYEEEERQRGNFPDRFSGHQFPNYSSELNVNALLLGDSALYLCASSLFGTLLGSTDTQYFGPGTRLTVL.

The chain has TRBV5-1 and TRBJ2-3; the match to TRBD2 covers 11 bases. The V and J ends lost 5 bases and 0 bases, in that order; junction bases with no gene match: 11. The CDR3 runs 18 residues. Per germline, CDR1 SGHRS and CDR2 YFSETQ. The CDR3 loop reads CASRSITSGGLSTDTQYF. The CDR3 DNA is TGCGCCAGCAGATCTATAACTAGCGGGGGCTTAAGCACAGATACGCAGTATTTT.

This chain uses TRBV6-5 with TRBJ2-5; D uncertain. Germline V CDR1 and CDR2: MNHEY, SVGAGI. V lost 4 bases and J lost 9, with 15 bases in between. This CDR3 region has 13 residues. CDR3 in DNA: TGTGCCAGCAGTTCCTACAGTAGTCGGGCCCAGTACTTC. Protein product: CASSSYSSRAQYF.

The chain carries TRBV9 and TRBJ2-2, with D possibly matching TRBD2 (5 bases). V was clipped by 4 bases and J by 4 bases, with 11 bases between them. The CDR3 has 14 residues. The germline V gene has CDR1 SGDLS and CDR2 YYNGEE. The CDR3 spells CASSLVGSTGELFF. CDR3 in DNA: TGTGCCAGCAGCTTAGTTGGGAGCACCGGGGAGCTGTTTTTT. The complete variable domain, with remaining parts taken from reference TRBV9 and TRBJ2-2, reads DSGVTQTPKHLITATGQRVTLRCSPRSGDLSVYWYQQSLDQGLQFLIQYYNGEERAKGNILERFSAQQFPDLHSELNLSSLELGDSALYFCASSLVGSTGELFFGEGSRLTVL.

The chain joins TRBV5-1 to TRBJ2-7; 7 bases agree with TRBD1. Per the germline V gene, CDR1 is SGHRS and CDR2 is YFSETQ. The CDR3 loop spans 13 amino acids. After removal of 4 bases from V and 2 bases from J, the junction contained 3 bases not matched to a gene. The CDR3 protein is CASSEGTAYEQYF. The CDR3 DNA follows: TGCGCCAGCAGCGAGGGGACAGCCTACGAGCAGTACTTC.

This rearrangement joins TRBV7-8 to TRBJ2-1; D perhaps matches TRBD1 (5 bases). Germline assignment: CDR1 SGHVS and CDR2 FQNEAQ. V was trimmed by 1 base and J by 6 bases, leaving 16 bases between them. The CDR3 totals 16 residues. The CDR3 protein is CASSLDDQGPFNEQFF. The CDR3 DNA reads TGTGCCAGCAGCTTAGACGACCAGGGTCCGTTCAATGAGCAGTTCTTC.

The CDR3 here is CASSPFTRSTNEKLFF. The CDR3 DNA sequence: TGTGCCAGCTCACCATTCACCAGGTCAACTAATGAAAAACTGTTTTTT. The V call is TRBV18, the J call TRBJ1-4; D gene ambiguous. Germline lookup yields CDR1 KGHSH and CDR2 LQKENI. V was cut by 2 bases and J by 0 bases, with 10 bases left in between. The CDR3 has 16 residues. The complete variable domain, with remaining parts taken from reference TRBV18 and TRBJ1-4, reads NAGVMQNPRHLVRRRGQEARLRCSPMKGHSHVYWYRQLPEEGLKFMVYLQKENIIDESGMPKERFSAEFPKEGPSILRIQQVVRGDSAAYFCASSPFTRSTNEKLFFGSGTQLSVL.

This chain uses TRBV9 with TRBJ1-5, with TRBD1 matching 9 bases. V gave up 3 bases and J gave up 5 bases; unmatched junction bases: 6. Looked up from germline, CDR1 is SGDLS and CDR2 is YYNGEE. The length of the CDR3 is 15 residues. CDR3: CASSAWDRVDQPQHF. Here the CDR3 DNA reads TGTGCCAGCAGCGCGTGGGACAGGGTGGATCAGCCCCAGCATTTT.

The chain employs TRBV15 and TRBJ1-4; tentative D call: TRBD1 (5 bases). From germline, CDR1 is LNHNV and CDR2 YYDKDF (reference sequence). The CDR3 consists of 14 residues. V was trimmed by 0 bases and J by 8 bases, leaving 10 bases between them. The CDR3 spells CATSRDREGEKLFF. The CDR3 DNA reads TGTGCCACCAGCAGAGACAGGGAGGGCGAAAAACTGTTTTTT.

The rearrangement uses TRBV4-1 and TRBJ1-2, with D uncertain. Germline V gives CDR1 MGHRA, CDR2 YSYEKL. V lost 2 bases and J 2 bases, leaving 9 bases between the germline ends. This CDR3 comprises 14 residues. CDR3 coding DNA: TGCGCCAGCAGCCAAAAGACAAGCAACTATGGCTACACCTTC. Protein sequence: CASSQKTSNYGYTF.

This chain connects TRBV19 to TRBJ2-1; a possible D gene is TRBD1 (5 bases). Trimming cost V 3 bases and J 4 bases, with 10 bases left between them. This CDR3 is built from 14 residues. Germline V lookup: CDR1 LNHDA, CDR2 SQIVND (reference sequence). The CDR3 spells CASSMSTAYNEQFF. The CDR3 bases are TGTGCCAGTAGTATGTCGACAGCTTACAATGAGCAGTTCTTC.

This chain joins TRBV30 and TRBJ1-5, with 7 nucleotides matching TRBD1. Germline CDR1 and CDR2: GTSNPN and SVGIG (reference sequence). The CDR3 is made up of 14 amino acids. The V segment lost 0 bases and the J segment 1 base; nucleotides outside the gene matches: 0. The CDR3 DNA is TGTGCCTGGAGTGTACAGGGGAGCAATCAGCCCCAGCATTTT. This gives the protein CAWSVQGSNQPQHF.

This clone has only a few counts. The V gene is TRBV29-1, the J gene TRBJ2-7; possibly TRBD1 or TRBD2 for D (5 bases each). CDR1 is SQVTM, CDR2 ANQGSEA, per germline. The CDR3 contains 12 residues. The V end lost 6 bases, the J end lost 2 bases, and 11 bases lay between the germline ends. The chain's CDR3 is CSVTPGPYEQYF. The CDR3 region has the DNA TGCAGCGTGACTCCGGGGCCCTACGAGCAGTACTTC.

This clone counts as medium-sized. The rearrangement uses TRBV7-2 and TRBJ2-1, with TRBD2 matching 12 bases. V was clipped by 1 base and J by 0 bases; unmatched bases: 4. The germline gives CDR1 SGHTA, CDR2 FQGNSA. CDR3 length: 18 amino acids. The CDR3 DNA is TGTGCCAGCAGCTTAGGGCCTAGCGGGAGGGCCTCCTACAATGAGCAGTTCTTC. It codes for CASSLGPSGRASYNEQFF.